The 18 T cell receptor beta chains below were found in one sample sequenced in a study of Ad26.COV2.S vaccination and SARS-CoV-2 variants. Treatment defined: around 19 received Ad26.COV2.S at low or high dose, single or two shots; about 5 received placebo; per-sample allocation not given. The samples were gathered on day 63 after the first injection of vaccine or placebo. Using immunoSEQ multiplex PCR, the repertoire was profiled, and TCRdb retains in-frame clones only, with some absent. Of about 350,000 clones detected, around nine tenths appear once; the ten largest clones hold roughly 10%. The sequencing used peripheral blood, collected in a trial of Ad26.COV2.S vaccine versus placebo. These TCRs come from a person between 18 and 65 years old who received the Ad26.COV2.S COVID-19 vaccine or a placebo.

Of note for this clone: A much larger clone lies a single base off, so this may be a read error. The gene calls are TRBV7-2 and TRBJ1-1, with D unclear. CDR3 length: 13 amino acids. CDR1 and CDR2 from the germline V gene are SGHTA and FQGNSA. V was shortened by 2 bases and J by 1 base, with 5 bases between the two germline ends. The CDR3 nucleotides read TGTGCCAGCAGCTTAACGGGGAACACTGAAGCTTTCTTT. It yields the protein CASSLTGNTEAFF.

This clone was recorded only once. The rearrangement joins TRBV10-2 to TRBJ1-4, with unresolved D. The CDR3 loop spans 11 amino acids. CDR1 is WSHSY, CDR2 SAAADI, per germline. Trimming pared 6 bases from V and 7 bases from J, leaving 6 bases between. This CDR3 reads CASRGGEKLFF. In nucleotides, the CDR3 is TGCGCCAGCAGGGGCGGTGAAAAACTGTTTTTT.

The chain combines TRBV28 with TRBJ2-1; possible D gene TRBD2, 5 bases. V was trimmed by 7 bases and J by 0 bases, leaving 10 bases between them. There are 14 residues in the CDR3. From germline, CDR1 is MDHEN and CDR2 SYDVKM. This chain's CDR3 is CASIASSSYNEQFF. DNA for the CDR3: TGTGCCAGCATAGCGAGCAGCTCCTACAATGAGCAGTTCTTC.

J is TRBJ2-3 and V is TRBV7-2; D call uncertain. Trimming removed 2 bases from V and 5 bases from J, with 11 bases in between. Looked up from germline, CDR1 is SGHTA and CDR2 is FQGNSA. This CDR3 is built from 14 residues. CDR3 loop: CASSLRLSLDTQYF. The DNA for the CDR3 is TGTGCCAGCAGCTTAAGACTGTCCTTAGATACGCAGTATTTT.

The gene calls are TRBV6-6 and TRBJ2-1; the match to TRBD2 covers 10 bases. The CDR3 extends over 15 amino acids. CDR1 and CDR2 (germline): MNHNY, SVGAGI (reference sequence). V trimming: 2 bases; J trimming: 10 bases; junction bases outside the gene matches: 8. For the CDR3, the DNA is TGTGCCAGCAGTTACCCCCAGACTAGCGGGCCCGAGCAGTTCTTC. It yields the protein CASSYPQTSGPEQFF.

V is TRBV3-1 (or the pseudogene TRBV3-2) and J is TRBJ2-7, with 10 bases matching TRBD2. CDR3 length equals 14 residues. J was trimmed by 3 bases and V by 1 base; bases with no gene match: 0. Per germline, CDR1 LGHDT and CDR2 YNNKEL (reference sequence). The CDR3 spells CASSQASGSYEQYF. In nucleotides, the CDR3 is TGTGCCAGCAGCCAAGCTAGCGGGAGCTACGAGCAGTACTTC.

The chain has TRBV19 and TRBJ2-1, with 7 bases that match TRBD1. J lost 4 bases, V lost 5 bases, and 8 bases had no gene match. There are 15 residues in the CDR3. Per the germline V gene, CDR1 is LNHDA and CDR2 is SQIVND (reference sequence). CDR3 sequence: CASSSDRDWYNEQFF. In DNA form, the CDR3 reads TGTGCCAGTAGTTCTGACAGGGATTGGTACAATGAGCAGTTCTTC.

The J gene is TRBJ2-1, the V gene TRBV6-6; no firm D call. Trimming removed 4 bases at V and 5 bases at J, with 12 bases between. The CDR3 extends over 14 amino acids. Germline loops: CDR1 MNHNY, CDR2 SVGAGI (reference sequence). The CDR3 DNA reads as TGTGCCAGCAGTTCCCCCCCAAGAAACAATGAGCAGTTCTTC. Translating it yields CASSSPPRNNEQFF.

The chain is built from TRBV7-9 and TRBJ1-3; D not certain. This CDR3 spans 12 amino acids. Germline V gene data show CDR1 as SEHNR and CDR2 as FQNEAQ (reference sequence). Trimming stripped 4 bases from V and 2 bases from J, with 3 bases between. The DNA of the CDR3 is TGTGCCAGCAGCTACGCTGGAAACACCATATATTTT. This translates into CASSYAGNTIYF.

The sample holds a few counts of this clone. The rearrangement links TRBV3-1 (or the pseudogene TRBV3-2) to TRBJ1-1; D remains ambiguous. V was cut by 6 bases and J by 5 bases, with 19 bases left in between. CDR1 LGHDT and CDR2 YNNKEL come from the germline V gene (reference sequence). The CDR3 contains 15 residues. The CDR3 DNA follows: TGTGCCAGCAGTCATCCTAGTGAGGGCTGGACTGAAGCTTTCTTT. It specifies CASSHPSEGWTEAFF.

This clone has a handful of counts. This rearrangement joins TRBV7-2 to TRBJ2-2; the D gene is possibly TRBD2 (6 bases). From germline, CDR1 is SGHTA and CDR2 FQGNSA. The V and J ends lost 5 bases and 0 bases respectively, with 13 bases between them. This CDR3 is 16 amino acids long. The CDR3 nucleotides are TGTGCCAGCAGCCCTAGGCGGGGCACGAACACCGGGGAGCTGTTTTTT. Its protein product is CASSPRRGTNTGELFF.

This clone was counted between two and nine times. The chain is built from TRBV5-1 and TRBJ2-2; D perhaps matches TRBD1 (6 bases). In germline, CDR1 is SGHRS, CDR2 YFSETQ. V lost 4 bases and J 7 bases, leaving 20 bases between the germline ends. The CDR3 covers 16 residues. In DNA form, the CDR3 reads TGCGCCAGCAGCCCCTCTTCTAGGGGGTCGGGCGGGGAGCTGTTTTTT. Amino acids: CASSPSSRGSGGELFF.

The V and J genes are TRBV28 and TRBJ2-5; D possibly corresponds to TRBD2 (5 bases). The CDR3 sequence is 13 residues long. Trimming took off 3 bases at V and 7 bases at J, with 12 bases between the two ends. Germline values: CDR1 MDHEN, CDR2 SYDVKM. The CDR3 DNA reads TGTGCCAGCAGTTTTGTACAGCTAGCGACCCAGTACTTC. This encodes CASSFVQLATQYF.

The chain has TRBV3-1 (or the pseudogene TRBV3-2) and TRBJ1-3; D is possibly TRBD1 (6 bases). Germline V gives CDR1 LGHDT, CDR2 YNNKEL (reference sequence). Deletions cut 8 bases from V and 2 bases from J, with 10 bases between. This CDR3 comprises 13 residues. CDR3 DNA: TGTGCCAGCTCGACAGGTACTGGAAACACCATATATTTT. Translated: CASSTGTGNTIYF.

The chain is built from TRBV7-9 and TRBJ2-3; D is uncertain. Germline lookup yields CDR1 SEHNR and CDR2 FQNEAQ (reference sequence). This CDR3 spans 14 amino acids. Trimming took off 2 bases at V and 1 base at J, with 7 bases between the two ends. The CDR3 region is CASSLSGGTDTQYF. The CDR3 nucleotides read TGTGCCAGCAGCTTAAGTGGGGGCACAGATACGCAGTATTTT.

In this sample, this clone turned up once. V and J are TRBV5-1 and TRBJ1-4; 7 bases match TRBD1. Germline lookup yields CDR1 SGHRS and CDR2 YFSETQ. V shed 4 bases and J 8 bases; nucleotides not matched to a gene: 11. The CDR3 is made up of 15 amino acids. The CDR3 coding sequence is TGCGCCAGCAGCCTCCTTGGGACAGCCGAAGAAAAACTGTTTTTT. It codes for CASSLLGTAEEKLFF.

The gene calls are TRBV30 and TRBJ1-3; D may be TRBD1 (5 bases). This CDR3 is 13 amino acids long. Trimming took 4 bases from V and 4 from J, leaving 11 bases between them. Germline V CDR1 and CDR2: GTSNPN, SVGIG (reference sequence). DNA for the CDR3: TGTGCCTGGACAAAGGGGAAAGGAAACACCATATATTTT. Protein product: CAWTKGKGNTIYF.

The V call is TRBV12-3 or TRBV12-4, the J call TRBJ2-2; D not resolved. The CDR3 has 12 residues. Trimming shortened V by 7 bases and J by 5 bases, and 8 bases separated the two germline ends. The CDR3 here is CASIELTGELFF. In DNA form, the CDR3 reads TGTGCCAGCATTGAGCTAACCGGGGAGCTGTTTTTT.